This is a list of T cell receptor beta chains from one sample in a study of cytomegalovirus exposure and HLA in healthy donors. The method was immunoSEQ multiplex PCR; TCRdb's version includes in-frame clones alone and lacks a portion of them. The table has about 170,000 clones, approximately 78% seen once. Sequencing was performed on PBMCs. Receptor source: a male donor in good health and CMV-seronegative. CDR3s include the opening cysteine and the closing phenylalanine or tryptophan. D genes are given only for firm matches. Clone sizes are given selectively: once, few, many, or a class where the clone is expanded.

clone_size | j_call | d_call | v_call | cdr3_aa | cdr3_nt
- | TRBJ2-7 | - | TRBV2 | CATRPRTGTYEQYF | TGTGCCACCCGACCCCGGACGGGAACCTACGAGCAGTACTTC
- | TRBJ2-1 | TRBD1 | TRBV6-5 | CASSLGQGAGNEQFF | TGTGCCAGCAGCCTGGGACAGGGGGCGGGTAATGAGCAGTTCTTC
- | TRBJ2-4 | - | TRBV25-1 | CASSESVGPRGIQYF | TGTGCCAGCAGTGAATCCGTGGGTCCTAGAGGCATTCAGTACTTC
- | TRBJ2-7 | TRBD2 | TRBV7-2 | CASSLVGTSGTYEQYF | TGTGCCAGCAGCTTAGTAGGGACTAGCGGAACCTACGAGCAGTACTTC
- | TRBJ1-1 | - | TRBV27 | CASSLAGGREAFF | TGTGCCAGCAGTTTAGCCGGGGGGCGAGAAGCTTTCTTT
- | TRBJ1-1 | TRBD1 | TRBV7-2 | CASSPDRGFEAFF | TGTGCCAGCAGCCCAGACAGGGGGTTTGAAGCTTTCTTT
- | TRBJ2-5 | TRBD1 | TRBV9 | CASSVGQGAHQETQYF | TGTGCCAGCAGCGTAGGGCAGGGGGCGCACCAAGAGACCCAGTACTTC
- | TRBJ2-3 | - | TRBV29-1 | CSVDWAPSSTDTQYF | TGCAGCGTTGATTGGGCTCCCTCTAGCACAGATACGCAGTATTTT
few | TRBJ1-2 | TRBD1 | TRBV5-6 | CASSLDRGDYGYTF | TGTGCCAGCAGCTTGGACAGGGGGGACTATGGCTACACCTTC
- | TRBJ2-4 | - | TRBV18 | CASSPPLLEREYF | -
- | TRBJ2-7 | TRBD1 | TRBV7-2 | CASSDRTGSIYEQYF | TGTGCCAGCAGCGATCGGACAGGGTCTATCTACGAGCAGTACTTC
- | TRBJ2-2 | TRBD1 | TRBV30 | CAWSSLRDRGLGGELFF | TGTGCCTGGAGCTCTCTCCGGGACAGGGGTCTGGGAGGGGAGCTGTTTTTT
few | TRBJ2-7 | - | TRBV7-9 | CASSLGGRGEQYF | TGTGCCAGCAGCTTAGGGGGGAGGGGGGAGCAGTACTTC
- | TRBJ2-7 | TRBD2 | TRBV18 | CASSPPLAGSEQYF | TGTGCCAGCTCACCACCGCTAGCGGGGTCCGAGCAGTACTTC
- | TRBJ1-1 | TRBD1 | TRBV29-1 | CSVEAGTVEAFF | TGCAGCGTTGAAGCGGGGACAGTTGAAGCTTTCTTT
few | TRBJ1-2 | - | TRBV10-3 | CAIKRDLGYGYTF | TGTGCCATCAAGCGGGACCTCGGCTATGGCTACACCTTC
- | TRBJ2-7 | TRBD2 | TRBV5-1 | CASSPEDGGSYEQYF | TGCGCCAGCAGCCCAGAGGACGGGGGGTCCTACGAGCAGTACTTC
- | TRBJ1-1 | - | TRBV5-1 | CASSLDGAADTEAFF | TGCGCCAGCAGCTTAGATGGGGCCGCGGACACTGAAGCTTTCTTT
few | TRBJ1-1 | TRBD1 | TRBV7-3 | CASSPRDRVVEAFF | TGTGCCAGCAGCCCAAGGGACAGGGTGGTTGAAGCTTTCTTT
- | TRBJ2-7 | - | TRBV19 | CASSTPRGKNFDYEQYF | TGTGCCAGTAGTACCCCACGAGGGAAAAATTTTGACTACGAGCAGTACTTC
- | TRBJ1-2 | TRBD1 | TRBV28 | CASSWAGVIDRANYGYTF | TGTGCCAGCAGTTGGGCCGGAGTAATTGACAGGGCTAACTATGGCTACACCTTC
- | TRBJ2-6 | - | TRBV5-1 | CASSRDSGANVLTF | TGCGCCAGCAGCCGAGACTCTGGGGCCAACGTCCTGACTTTC
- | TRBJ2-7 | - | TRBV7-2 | CASSQTSGTYEQYF | TGTGCCAGCAGCCAGACTTCCGGGACCTACGAGCAGTACTTC
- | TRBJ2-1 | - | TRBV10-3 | CAISESGSYNEQFF | TGTGCCATCAGTGAGAGCGGCTCCTACAATGAGCAGTTCTTC
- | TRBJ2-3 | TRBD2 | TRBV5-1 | CASSLAIDGGGPDTQYF | TGCGCCAGCAGCTTGGCCATTGACGGGGGGGGCCCAGATACGCAGTATTTT
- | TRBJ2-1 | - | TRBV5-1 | CASSETTYNEQFF | TGCGCCAGCAGCGAGACTACCTACAATGAGCAGTTCTTC
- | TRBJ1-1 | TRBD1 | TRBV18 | CASSPTGVRTEAFF | TGTGCCAGCTCACCGACAGGGGTGAGGACTGAAGCTTTCTTT
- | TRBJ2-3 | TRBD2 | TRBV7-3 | CASGLAGGNTQYF | TGTGCCAGCGGACTAGCGGGGGGAAATACGCAGTATTTT
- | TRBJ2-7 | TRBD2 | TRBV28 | CASSLLAGHYEQYF | TGTGCCAGCAGTTTGCTAGCGGGTCACTACGAGCAGTACTTC
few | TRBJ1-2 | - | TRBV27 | CASSDLQGSSNYGYTF | TGTGCCAGCAGCGATCTACAGGGTTCTTCTAACTATGGCTACACCTTC
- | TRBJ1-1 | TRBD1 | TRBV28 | CASRQGETEAFF | TGTGCCAGCAGACAGGGGGAAACTGAAGCTTTCTTT
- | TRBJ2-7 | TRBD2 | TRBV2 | CASSEGGGLAGDYEQYF | TGTGCCAGCAGTGAAGGGGGAGGACTAGCGGGGGACTACGAGCAGTACTTC
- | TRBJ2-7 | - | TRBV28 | CASSRLWVPAGIDEQYF | TGTGCCAGCAGCCGATTGTGGGTTCCCGCAGGGATCGACGAGCAGTACTTC
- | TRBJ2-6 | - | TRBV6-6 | CASSATLEAGANVLTF | TGTGCCAGCAGTGCCACTTTAGAGGCTGGGGCCAACGTCCTGACTTTC
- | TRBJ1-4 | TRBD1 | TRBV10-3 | CAISRDRENEKLFF | TGTGCCATCAGCCGGGACAGGGAAAATGAAAAACTGTTTTTT
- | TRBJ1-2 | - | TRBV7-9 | CASSSNRGWNYGYTF | TGTGCCAGCAGCTCGAACCGGGGTTGGAACTATGGCTACACCTTC
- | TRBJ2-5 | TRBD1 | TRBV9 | CASSVTNRGPQETQYF | TGTGCCAGCAGCGTAACCAACAGGGGGCCCCAAGAGACCCAGTACTTC
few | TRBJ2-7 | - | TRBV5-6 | CASSLEWGRYEQYF | TGTGCCAGCAGCTTGGAGTGGGGGCGTTACGAGCAGTACTTC
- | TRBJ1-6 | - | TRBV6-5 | CASSPDRRTVPLHF | TGTGCCAGCAGTCCTGACAGGAGGACAGTCCCCCTCCACTTT
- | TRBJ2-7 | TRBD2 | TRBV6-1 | CASSDTSGRVAYEQYF | TGTGCCAGCAGTGACACTAGCGGGAGGGTGGCCTACGAGCAGTACTTC
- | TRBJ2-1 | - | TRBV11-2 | CASSFMAGWGQSDEQFF | TGTGCCAGCAGCTTTATGGCCGGCTGGGGGCAATCGGATGAGCAGTTCTTC
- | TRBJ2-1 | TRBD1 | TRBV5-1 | CASSGYPGQGYNEQFF | TGCGCCAGCAGCGGATATCCGGGACAGGGCTACAATGAGCAGTTCTTC
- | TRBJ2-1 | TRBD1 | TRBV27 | CASRSLGQVGYNEQFF | TGTGCCAGCAGATCCCTGGGACAGGTGGGCTACAATGAGCAGTTCTTC
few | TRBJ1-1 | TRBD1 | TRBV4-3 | CASSQAQGFTEAFF | TGCGCCAGCAGCCAAGCACAGGGGTTCACTGAAGCTTTCTTT
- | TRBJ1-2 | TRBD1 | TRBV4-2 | CASSQDGQDNYGYTF | TGTGCCAGCAGCCAAGATGGACAGGATAACTATGGCTACACCTTC
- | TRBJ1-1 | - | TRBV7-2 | CASSLFPGVRTEAFF | TGTGCCAGCAGCTTATTCCCCGGAGTCCGCACTGAAGCTTTCTTT
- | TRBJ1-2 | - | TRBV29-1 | CSVVSRTVYGYTF | TGCAGCGTTGTGTCTAGGACAGTCTATGGCTACACCTTC
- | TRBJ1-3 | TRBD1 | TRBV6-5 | CASSRPGQGGNTIYF | TGTGCCAGCAGTAGACCGGGACAGGGAGGAAACACCATATATTTT
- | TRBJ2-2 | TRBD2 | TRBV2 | CASTGTSGRGTGELFF | TGTGCCAGCACCGGGACTAGCGGGAGGGGAACCGGGGAGCTGTTTTTT
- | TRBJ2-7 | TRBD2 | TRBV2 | CASRFGTNSYEQYF | TGTGCCAGCAGGTTTGGGACTAACTCCTACGAGCAGTACTTC
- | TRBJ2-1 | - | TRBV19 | CASSPVGDEQFF | TGTGCCAGTAGTCCGGTGGGCGATGAGCAGTTCTTC
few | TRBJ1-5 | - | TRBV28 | CASSTGTDQPQHF | TGTGCCAGCAGTACAGGGACGGATCAGCCCCAGCATTTT
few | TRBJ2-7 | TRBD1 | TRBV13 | CASSEGQSYEQYF | TGTGCCAGCAGCGAGGGACAGTCCTACGAGCAGTACTTC